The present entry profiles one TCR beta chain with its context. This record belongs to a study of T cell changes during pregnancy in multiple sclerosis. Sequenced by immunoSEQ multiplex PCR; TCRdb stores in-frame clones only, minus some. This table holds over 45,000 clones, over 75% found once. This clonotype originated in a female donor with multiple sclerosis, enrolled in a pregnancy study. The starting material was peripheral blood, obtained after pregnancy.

In nucleotides, the CDR3 is TGTGCCAGCAGCCTGGCCGTGACAGGGCTAAACACCATATATTTT. Amino acid sequence: CASSLAVTGLNTIYF. The V gene is TRBV7-6, the J gene TRBJ1-3; the match to TRBD1 covers 7 bases. This CDR3 has 15 amino acids. CDR1 is SGHVS and CDR2 is FNYEAQ in the germline V gene. With 5 bases clipped from V and 6 bases from J, the junction kept 10 bases outside the gene matches.